This T cell receptor beta chain originates from a study of T cell responses to AZD1222 COVID-19 vaccine. Germline V CDR1 and CDR2: MNHEY, SVGAGI. Trimming stripped 5 bases from V and 2 bases from J, with 10 bases between. This CDR3 has 14 residues. Libraries were prepared by immunoSEQ multiplex PCR; TCRdb keeps only in-frame clonotypes and omits some of them. The sample lists 120,000 or so clones, roughly nine tenths occurring once. The clonotype was recovered from an adult in good health. This material consisted of peripheral blood, taken on day 0 of AZD1222 vaccination. The V and J genes are TRBV6-5 and TRBJ1-3; the D is unclear. The chain's CDR3 is CASSRTVPGNTIYF. The CDR3 region has the DNA TGTGCCAGCAGTCGGACTGTGCCTGGAAACACCATATATTTT.